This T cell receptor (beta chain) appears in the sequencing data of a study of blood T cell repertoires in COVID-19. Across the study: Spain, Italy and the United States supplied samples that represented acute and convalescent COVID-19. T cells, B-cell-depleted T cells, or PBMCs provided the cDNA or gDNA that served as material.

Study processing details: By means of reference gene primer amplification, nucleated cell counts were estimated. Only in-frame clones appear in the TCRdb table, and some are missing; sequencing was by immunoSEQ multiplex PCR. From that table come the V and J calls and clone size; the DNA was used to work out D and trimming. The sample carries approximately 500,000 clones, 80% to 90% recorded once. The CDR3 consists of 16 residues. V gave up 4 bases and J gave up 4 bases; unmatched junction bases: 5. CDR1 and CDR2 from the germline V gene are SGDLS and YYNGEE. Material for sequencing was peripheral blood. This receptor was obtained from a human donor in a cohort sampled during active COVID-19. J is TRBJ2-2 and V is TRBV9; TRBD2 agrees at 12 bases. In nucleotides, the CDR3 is TGTGCCAGCAGCCCGCGACTAGCGGGAGCCACCGGGGAGCTGTTTTTT. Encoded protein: CASSPRLAGATGELFF.